This TCR beta chain was recovered during a study of CXCR3-negative and CXCR3-positive naive CD8 T cells. Germline V gene data show CDR1 as MGHRA and CDR2 as YSYEKL. The CDR3 loop spans 15 amino acids. With UMI labels, 5' RACE was used to prepare the TRB cDNA libraries. TCRdb re-called the 5' RACE reads and shows each CDR3 protein once, DNA omitted. Reported are tens of thousands of distinct CDR3 sequences; the ten largest clones contain roughly 15%. Material: memory CD8+ T cells from blood. The clonotype was recovered from a human donor in good health. Some clones in this sample may be carry-over from other donors' samples. This chain joins TRBV4-1 and TRBJ1-1; as DNA is missing, the TRBD1 call by TCRdb cannot be tested. The CDR3 is CASSQDTGRNTEAFF.